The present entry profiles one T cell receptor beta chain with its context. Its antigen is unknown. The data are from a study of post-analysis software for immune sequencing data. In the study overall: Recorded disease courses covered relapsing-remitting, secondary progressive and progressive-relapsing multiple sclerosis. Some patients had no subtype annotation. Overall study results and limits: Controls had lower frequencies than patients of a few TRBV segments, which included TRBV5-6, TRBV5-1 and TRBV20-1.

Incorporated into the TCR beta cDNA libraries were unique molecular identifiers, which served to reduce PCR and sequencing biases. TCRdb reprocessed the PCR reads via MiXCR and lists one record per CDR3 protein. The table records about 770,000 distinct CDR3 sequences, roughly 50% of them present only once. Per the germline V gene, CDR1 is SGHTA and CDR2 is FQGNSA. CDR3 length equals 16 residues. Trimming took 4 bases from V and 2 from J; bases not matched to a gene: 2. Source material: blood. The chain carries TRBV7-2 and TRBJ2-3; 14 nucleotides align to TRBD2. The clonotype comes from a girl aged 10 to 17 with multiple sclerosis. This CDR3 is CASSWTSGGHTDTQYF. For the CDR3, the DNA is TGTGCCAGCAGCTGGACTAGCGGGGGGCACACAGATACGCAGTATTTT.